Listed here is a single T cell receptor beta chain. This clonotype was observed a few times. What this receptor recognizes is not known. Base qualities are not at hand, and no much larger clone is one base apart. The CDR3, cysteine through phenylalanine, is 13 amino acids long. Solely the CDR3 DNA is kept, with 39 bases framed from the first base. Per the germline V gene (reference sequence), DFQATT is the CDR1 and SNEGSKA is the CDR2. V is pared back by 3 bases and J by 4 bases, with 13 bases lying between the germline termini. Receptors were amplified or captured by multiplex PCR. Sequencing relied on an Illumina HiSeq 4000. CDR3 regions were amplified by Arm-PCR with iRepertoire HTBI primers to construct TCR beta libraries. Before sequencing, the PCR products went through gel purification. Per the source publication's procedure: Across samples, 60 to 80 TRBV and 14 TRBJ segments were identified and used for gene usage analysis of CDR3 amino acid clonotypes. COPE and FqMerger were used to merge the filtered high-quality paired reads into contigs. Contigs were aligned with BLAST to IMGT TRBV, TRBD and TRBJ reference genes, and CDR3 was defined per IMGT. Highly expanded clones were defined as clonotypes with a frequency above 0.1%. Shannon entropy was used to measure repertoire diversity, and the Gini coefficient was used to measure V-J evenness. Public clonotypes were defined as clonotypes shared by more than one individual. TCRdb cleaned the public reads at Q25 with fastp, built clones with MiXCR and kept in-frame beta chains. Rows with a matching CDR3 protein are joined into one entry that keeps the most common DNA and genes. V and J calls and clone size were set by TCRdb, not the authors. Present in this sample are 400,000 to 500,000 distinct CDR3 sequences, about 22% of which were seen just once. The ten biggest clones cover under 15% of the sample.

The data were taken from a study of regulatory T cells in long-lasting Graves disease (dated by TCRdb to 2020 to 2022). Study-level background: To count as having persistent Graves' disease, a patient had to have received antithyroid drug treatment for over 5 years with TSH receptor autoantibodies remaining persistently positive. This study used TCR sequencing and RNA sequencing of peripheral blood to compare persistent Graves' disease patients against newly diagnosed Graves' disease patients. The study took place in China and was registered as a clinical trial. A total of roughly 33 samples underwent TCR sequencing: some 13 from persistent and approximately 20 from newly diagnosed Graves' disease patients. Persistent Graves' disease patients in the clinical cohort had taken antithyroid drugs for 9 to 11 years on average.

What this sample's time point label stands for: persistent/refractory GD, antithyroid drugs over 5 years with positive TRAb. RNA was extracted from PBMCs in TRIzol for both TCR sequencing and RNA sequencing. The diagnosis of Graves' disease was made according to American Thyroid Association guidelines. Patients were recruited from an endocrinology department in Xi'an, China. Each patient gave approximately 8.8 milliliters of peripheral blood, collected in an EDTA anticoagulant tube. PBMCs were isolated by Ficoll Paque Plus density gradient separation without further T cell sorting. An Agilent 2100 Bioanalyzer and agarose gel were used to check RNA quality, and a NanoDrop 2000 was used to measure RNA concentration. Overall study results and their limits: Persistent patients shared more public clonotypes among themselves (roughly 2,700) than newly diagnosed patients did (approximately 870). TRBV28, TRBJ1-2 and TRBJ2-5 were preferentially used in persistent disease, while TRBV20-1 and TRBJ2-1 were favored in newly diagnosed disease. Because the primary lesion, thyroid tissue, could not be accessed, the study looked at peripheral blood alone. Sequencing and analysis were restricted to the TCR beta chain. As a limitation, the authors acknowledged that the small sample size may reduce accuracy. Persistent Graves' disease patients showed lower TCR Shannon entropy and fewer highly expanded clones than newly diagnosed patients, suggesting clonal expansion.

This receptor was identified in a female donor with Graves disease. The chain employs TRBV20-1 and TRBJ2-7; confidence is insufficient to name the D gene. This sample comprised peripheral blood mononuclear cells (PBMCs), obtained when the disease was refractory, from a patient treated with antithyroid drugs. The CDR3 protein sequence reads: CSARQPLGYEQYF. The DNA sequence is as follows: TGCAGTGCTAGGCAGCCCCTTGGGTACGAGCAGTACTTC.